This TCR beta chain is drawn from a study of post-analysis software for immune sequencing data. Whole-study findings and limits: TRBV5-6, TRBV5-1 and TRBV20-1 belonged to a set of about five TRBV segments that were more frequent in patients than controls. A significant reduction in normalized Chao1 diversity was observed in multiple sclerosis patients versus controls.

Prepared libraries of TCR beta cDNA carried unique molecular identifiers. TCRdb re-called the PCR reads through MiXCR, storing one row per CDR3 protein. The table lists roughly 800,000 distinct CDR3 sequences, about 43% of them singletons, with over 4.5% in the top ten. The CDR3 is 12 residues long. Germline CDR1 is DFQATT and CDR2 is SNEGSKA (reference sequence). This clonotype has more than one count but fewer than ten. Its specificity is unknown. At one of its ends the junction is not consistent with the germline gene, which may arise from a read error. The origin of this receptor is a girl aged 5-17 years with multiple sclerosis. The sequenced sample was blood. The chain couples TRBV20-1 to TRBJ2-3, with 7 bases aligning to TRBD2. The DNA of the CDR3 is TGCAGTTCTAGCGGAAGCACAGATACGCAGTATTTT. Translating it yields CSSSGSTDTQYF.